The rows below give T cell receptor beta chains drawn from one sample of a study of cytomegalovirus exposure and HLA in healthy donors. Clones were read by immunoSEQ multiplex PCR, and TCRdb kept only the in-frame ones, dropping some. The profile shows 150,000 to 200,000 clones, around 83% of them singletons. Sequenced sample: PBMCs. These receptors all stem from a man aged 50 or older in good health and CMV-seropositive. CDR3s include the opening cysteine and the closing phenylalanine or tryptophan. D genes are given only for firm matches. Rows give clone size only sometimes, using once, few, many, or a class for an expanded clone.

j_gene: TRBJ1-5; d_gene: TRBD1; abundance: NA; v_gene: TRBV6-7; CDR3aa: CASSYPWTGGHSNQPQHF; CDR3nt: TGTGCCAGCAGTTACCCTTGGACAGGCGGTCATAGCAATCAGCCCCAGCATTTT
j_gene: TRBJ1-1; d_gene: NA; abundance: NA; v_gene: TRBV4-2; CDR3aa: CASSQDRGEQAFF; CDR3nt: TGTGCCAGCAGCCAAGATCGGGGAGAGCAAGCTTTCTTT
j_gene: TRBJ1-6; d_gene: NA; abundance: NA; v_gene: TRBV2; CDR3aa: CASRAGFTDYNSPLHF; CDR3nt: TGTGCCAGCAGGGCAGGGTTTACGGACTATAATTCACCCCTCCACTTT
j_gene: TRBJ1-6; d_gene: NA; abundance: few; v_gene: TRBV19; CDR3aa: CASKNREWNSPLHF; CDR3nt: TGTGCCAGTAAAAACAGGGAGTGGAATTCACCCCTCCACTTT
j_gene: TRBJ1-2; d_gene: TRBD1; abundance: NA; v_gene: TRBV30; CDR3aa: CAWSRDREPTNYGYTF; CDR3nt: TGTGCCTGGAGTCGGGACAGGGAGCCTACTAACTATGGCTACACCTTC
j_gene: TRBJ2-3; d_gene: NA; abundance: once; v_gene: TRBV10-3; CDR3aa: CAISEIGGVADTQYF; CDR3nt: TGTGCCATCAGTGAGATAGGGGGTGTAGCAGATACGCAGTATTTT
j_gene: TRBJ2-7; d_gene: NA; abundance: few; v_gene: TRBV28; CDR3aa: CASSFGRTGYSEQYF; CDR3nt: TGTGCCAGCAGTTTTGGGCGTACAGGGTACTCCGAGCAGTACTTC
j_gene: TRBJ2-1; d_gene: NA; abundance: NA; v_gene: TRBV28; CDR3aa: CASSPAFGHANLATEQFF; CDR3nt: TGTGCCAGCAGCCCTGCCTTCGGACACGCCAACCTCGCCACTGAGCAGTTCTTC
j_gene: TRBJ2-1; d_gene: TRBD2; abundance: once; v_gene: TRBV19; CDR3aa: CASSSSSGTNEQFF; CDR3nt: TGTGCCAGTAGTAGTTCTAGCGGGACCAATGAGCAGTTCTTC
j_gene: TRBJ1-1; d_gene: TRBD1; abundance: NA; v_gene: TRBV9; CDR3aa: CASSVADRRGSTEAFF; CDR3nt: TGTGCCAGCAGCGTAGCGGACAGGAGGGGAAGCACTGAAGCTTTCTTT
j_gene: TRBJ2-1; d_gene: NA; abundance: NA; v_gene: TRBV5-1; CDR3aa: CASSVTSDPYNEQFF; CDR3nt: TGCGCCAGCAGCGTCACTAGTGACCCCTACAATGAGCAGTTCTTC
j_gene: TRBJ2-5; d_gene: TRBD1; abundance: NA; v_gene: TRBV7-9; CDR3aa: CASSRTGGLETQYF; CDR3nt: TGTGCCAGCTCCCGGACAGGGGGCTTAGAGACCCAGTACTTC
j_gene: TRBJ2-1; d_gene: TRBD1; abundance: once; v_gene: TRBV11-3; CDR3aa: CASSLQGSGYNEQFF; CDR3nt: TGTGCCAGCAGCCTACAGGGGAGTGGGTACAATGAGCAGTTCTTC
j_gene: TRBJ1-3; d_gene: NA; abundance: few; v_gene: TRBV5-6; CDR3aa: CASSLGEGNTIYF; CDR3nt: TGTGCCAGCAGCTTGGGTGAGGGAAACACCATATATTTT
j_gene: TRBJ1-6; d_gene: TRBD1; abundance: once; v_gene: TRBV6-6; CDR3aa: CASRQGRELEPLHF; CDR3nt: TGTGCCAGCCGACAGGGCAGGGAACTTGAACCCCTCCACTTT
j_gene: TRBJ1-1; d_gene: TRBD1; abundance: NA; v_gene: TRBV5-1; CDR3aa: CASSTSGTGGFF; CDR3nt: TGCGCCAGCAGCACATCCGGGACAGGAGGTTTCTTT